Listed below are T cell receptor beta chains from one sample, sequenced in a study of OX40 agonist ivuxolimab in advanced cancers. Clones were sequenced by immunoSEQ multiplex PCR, and TCRdb holds only the in-frame ones, with some missing. The data show roughly 46,000 clones, 70% to 85% seen once. The sample here was CD4+ or CD8+ T cells sorted from blood, taken in a trial of the OX40 agonist ivuxolimab. These receptors came from an adult with an advanced solid tumor such as melanoma, head and neck, liver or kidney cancer. Both conserved end residues are part of each CDR3. The D gene is left open where the match is weak. Size values are once, few and many counts, or a class for expanded clones, and some rows have none.

cdr3_aa: CAWSRPSPSTDTQYF
cdr3_nt: TGTGCCTGGAGTCGGCCCTCACCCAGCACAGATACGCAGTATTTT
clone_size: -
j_call: TRBJ2-3
d_call: -
v_call: TRBV30

cdr3_aa: CASSLNFGTFSGNTIYF
cdr3_nt: TGTGCCAGCAGCTTGAATTTTGGGACCTTCTCTGGAAACACCATATATTTT
clone_size: -
j_call: TRBJ1-3
d_call: -
v_call: TRBV5-6

cdr3_aa: CAVRDRGPSNYGYTF
cdr3_nt: TGTGCCGTCAGGGACAGGGGGCCCTCGAACTATGGCTACACCTTC
clone_size: -
j_call: TRBJ1-2
d_call: TRBD1
v_call: TRBV10-3

cdr3_aa: CASSTTGGPVDIQYF
cdr3_nt: TGTGCCAGTAGTACCACAGGCGGTCCCGTAGACATTCAGTACTTC
clone_size: -
j_call: TRBJ2-4
d_call: -
v_call: TRBV19

cdr3_aa: CSVGGTGRKTEAFF
cdr3_nt: TGCAGCGTTGGGGGGACAGGGAGAAAAACTGAAGCTTTCTTT
clone_size: -
j_call: TRBJ1-1
d_call: TRBD1
v_call: TRBV29-1

cdr3_aa: CSARNGQTQYF
cdr3_nt: TGCAGTGCTAGAAACGGACAGACGCAGTATTTT
clone_size: -
j_call: TRBJ2-3
d_call: -
v_call: TRBV20-1

cdr3_aa: CASSKRTGGAKNIQYF
cdr3_nt: TGTGCCAGCAGCAAACGGACAGGGGGGGCCAAAAACATTCAGTACTTC
clone_size: -
j_call: TRBJ2-4
d_call: -
v_call: TRBV21-1

cdr3_aa: CASSYEGTGQETQYF
cdr3_nt: TGTGCCAGCAGTTACGAAGGCACCGGACAAGAGACCCAGTACTTC
clone_size: -
j_call: TRBJ2-5
d_call: -
v_call: TRBV6-5

cdr3_aa: CASNGADTQYF
cdr3_nt: TGTGCCAGCAACGGCGCAGATACGCAGTATTTT
clone_size: -
j_call: TRBJ2-3
d_call: -
v_call: TRBV2

cdr3_aa: CASSLPGGEQYF
cdr3_nt: TGTGCCAGCAGCTTACCGGGAGGCGAGCAGTACTTC
clone_size: -
j_call: TRBJ2-7
d_call: TRBD2
v_call: TRBV7-2

cdr3_aa: CASSLEVGSEAFF
cdr3_nt: TGCGCCAGCAGCTTGGAAGTCGGCAGTGAAGCTTTCTTT
clone_size: -
j_call: TRBJ1-1
d_call: -
v_call: TRBV5-1

cdr3_aa: CASSTQTRDTQYF
cdr3_nt: TGTGCCAGCAGCACCCAGACTAGGGATACGCAGTATTTT
clone_size: -
j_call: TRBJ2-3
d_call: -
v_call: TRBV7-2

cdr3_aa: CASSHVQGEQFF
cdr3_nt: TGTGCCAGCAGCCACGTGCAGGGGGAGCAGTTCTTC
clone_size: -
j_call: TRBJ2-1
d_call: -
v_call: TRBV4-2

cdr3_aa: CASSFVTGELFF
cdr3_nt: TGTGCCAGCAGCTTTGTGACCGGGGAGCTGTTTTTT
clone_size: -
j_call: TRBJ2-2
d_call: -
v_call: TRBV7-2

cdr3_aa: CASREGQGDNSPLHF
cdr3_nt: TGCGCCAGCAGGGAGGGGCAGGGGGATAATTCACCCCTCCACTTT
clone_size: -
j_call: TRBJ1-6
d_call: TRBD1
v_call: TRBV5-1

cdr3_aa: CASSLDGTSNYGYTF
cdr3_nt: TGTGCCAGCAGTTTAGACGGGACATCCAACTATGGCTACACCTTC
clone_size: once
j_call: TRBJ1-2
d_call: -
v_call: TRBV27

cdr3_aa: CASGLGQGGLYGYTF
cdr3_nt: TGCGCCAGCGGCTTGGGCCAGGGTGGACTGTATGGCTACACCTTC
clone_size: -
j_call: TRBJ1-2
d_call: -
v_call: TRBV5-1

cdr3_aa: CSVGHEKLFF
cdr3_nt: TGCAGCGTTGGACATGAAAAACTGTTTTTT
clone_size: -
j_call: TRBJ1-4
d_call: -
v_call: TRBV29-1

cdr3_aa: CASSDPAPGRASYNEQFF
cdr3_nt: TGTGCCAGCAGTGACCCCGCCCCGGGGAGAGCTAGCTACAATGAGCAGTTCTTC
clone_size: -
j_call: TRBJ2-1
d_call: -
v_call: TRBV25-1

cdr3_aa: CASSRTASSYNSPLHF
cdr3_nt: TGTGCCAGCAGTAGGACAGCCAGCTCCTATAATTCACCCCTCCACTTT
clone_size: -
j_call: TRBJ1-6
d_call: -
v_call: TRBV6-6

cdr3_aa: CASSLGGMTSGASEQYF
cdr3_nt: TGCGCCAGCAGCTTGGGGGGGATGACTAGCGGGGCCTCCGAGCAGTACTTC
clone_size: -
j_call: TRBJ2-7
d_call: TRBD2
v_call: TRBV5-1

cdr3_aa: CASSTEGLTSYNEQFF
cdr3_nt: TGTGCCAGTAGTACAGAAGGACTGACCTCCTACAATGAGCAGTTCTTC
clone_size: -
j_call: TRBJ2-1
d_call: -
v_call: TRBV19